The 17 T cell receptor beta chains listed next were all sequenced from one sample in a study of cytomegalovirus exposure and HLA in healthy donors. This PCR relied on a set of 60 Vbeta primers and 13 Jbeta primers. Clones were read by immunoSEQ multiplex PCR, and TCRdb kept only the in-frame ones, dropping some. The sample contains around 110,000 clones, approximately 79% of which appear only once. Specimen: PBMCs. These receptors were obtained from a man younger than 40 in good health and CMV-seronegative.

A note on this clone: At the DNA level, this CDR3 is encoded by other sequences in the same sample as well. This CDR3 is CASSLGQVNSPLHF. The CDR3 bases are TGTGCCAGCAGTTTAGGGCAGGTTAATTCACCCCTCCACTTT. The chain is built from TRBV27 and TRBJ1-6; D gene unclear. Trimming left V 2 bases short and J 6 bases short, with 8 bases between. This CDR3 spans 14 amino acids. Looked up from germline, CDR1 is MNHEY and CDR2 is SMNVEV (reference sequence).

The genes are TRBV11-2 and TRBJ2-6; 7 bases match TRBD1. This CDR3 comprises 15 residues. Germline lookup yields CDR1 SGHAT and CDR2 FQNNGV. V was clipped by 5 bases and J by 2 bases; unmatched bases: 3. CDR3 sequence reads: CASSKGQPGANVLTF. CDR3 DNA: TGTGCCAGCAGCAAGGGACAGCCTGGGGCCAACGTCCTGACTTTC.

V and J are TRBV21-1 and TRBJ2-3; the D call of TRBD2 is as the table states it, not checked on the DNA. TRBV21-1 is assigned pseudogene status. The CDR3 is 16 residues long. The CDR3 protein is CASSPGTSVSPDTQYF. DNA for the CDR3: TGTGCCAGCAGCCCAGGGACTAGCGTTTCGCCAGATACGCAGTATTTT.

This clone was recorded only once. The DNA of the CDR3 is TGTGCCACCAGCAGACCCGGACTAGCGGGGACCCATGAGCAGTTCTTC. Amino acid sequence: CATSRPGLAGTHEQFF. The chain has TRBV15 and TRBJ2-1, with TRBD2 matching over 12 bases. Germline-derived CDR1 and CDR2 are LNHNV and YYDKDF (reference sequence). The CDR3 has 16 residues. With 2 bases clipped from V and 8 bases from J, the junction kept 7 bases outside the gene matches.

V and J are TRBV7-9 and TRBJ1-1, with 7 bases fitting TRBD1. CDR3 size: 12 residues. V shed 6 bases and J 12 bases; nucleotides not matched to a gene: 10. The V gene's germline CDR1 is SEHNR and CDR2 FQNEAQ (reference sequence). The CDR3 loop is CASSPDRVRSFF. CDR3 nucleotides: TGTGCCAGCAGTCCCGACAGGGTACGTTCTTTCTTT.

CDR3 region: CASSAISSYNEQFF. The CDR3 DNA follows: TGTGCCAGCAGCGCCATTAGCTCCTACAATGAGCAGTTCTTC. This chain links TRBV9 with TRBJ2-1; D gene uncertain. Per the germline V gene, CDR1 is SGDLS and CDR2 is YYNGEE. The V end was cut by 3 bases, the J end by 0 bases, with 7 bases between. The CDR3 is made up of 14 amino acids.

The CDR3 is CASSLLGTGQEKLFF. The DNA of the CDR3 is TGTGCCAGCAGTTTATTAGGGACAGGGCAGGAAAAACTGTTTTTT. The chain joins TRBV28 to TRBJ1-4, with 9 bases matching TRBD1. With V trimmed by 1 base and J by 8 bases, 5 bases remained unmatched. This CDR3 is built from 15 residues. Germline V gene sequence: CDR1 MDHEN, CDR2 SYDVKM.

The rearrangement links TRBV4-2 to TRBJ2-7; 13 bases are shared with TRBD2. V was clipped by 0 bases and J by 3 bases; unmatched bases: 8. Germline assignment: CDR1 LGHNA and CDR2 YNFKEQ. The CDR3 loop spans 18 amino acids. The CDR3 here is CASSQDPAGLAGDYEQYF. The CDR3 region has the DNA TGTGCCAGCAGCCAAGATCCGGCAGGACTAGCGGGGGACTACGAGCAGTACTTC.

The CDR3 nucleotides are TGTGCCAGCAGCTTTACAAGGGGATTTAACACTGAAGCTTTCTTT. It codes for CASSFTRGFNTEAFF. This chain joins TRBV7-2 and TRBJ1-1, with a weak D call TRBD1 (5 bases). The V and J ends lost 3 bases and 2 bases respectively, with 13 bases between them. The germline V gene encodes CDR1 SGHTA and CDR2 FQGNSA. The CDR3 contains 15 residues.

V usage is TRBV5-1 and J usage is TRBJ2-6; 8 bases align to TRBD2. V shed 4 bases, J shed 6 bases, and the junction held 6 bases outside the gene matches. The CDR3 has 15 residues. In germline, CDR1 is SGHRS, CDR2 YFSETQ. CDR3 nucleotide sequence: TGCGCCAGCAGCCCCGGGGGGGTCGCGGCCAACGTCCTGACTTTC. As protein: CASSPGGVAANVLTF.

The rearrangement joins TRBV2 to TRBJ1-2; the D gene is possibly TRBD1 (5 bases). This CDR3 comprises 12 residues. Germline lookup yields CDR1 SNHLY and CDR2 FYNNEI. V shed 6 bases and J shed 7 bases, with 12 bases lying between them. The CDR3 loop reads CASRVTGAGYTF. The DNA of the CDR3 is TGTGCCAGCAGGGTAACAGGCGCTGGCTACACCTTC.

The chain employs TRBV6-1 and TRBJ1-2; D perhaps matches TRBD1 (5 bases). V lost 10 bases and J 6 bases, leaving 18 bases between the germline ends. Germline values: CDR1 MNHNS, CDR2 SASEGT. The CDR3 covers 13 residues. The CDR3 loop reads CATGRGRANGYTF. The CDR3 DNA reads as TGTGCCACAGGGCGGGGCAGGGCCAATGGCTACACCTTC.

This rearrangement joins TRBV9 to TRBJ2-3; D gene ambiguous. Germline lookup yields CDR1 SGDLS and CDR2 YYNGEE. V lost 2 bases to trimming and J lost 0 bases, with 7 bases between them. The CDR3 consists of 14 residues. The CDR3, as DNA: TGTGCCAGCAGCGTGGGCGTTAGCACAGATACGCAGTATTTT. It yields the protein CASSVGVSTDTQYF.

The genes are TRBV7-2 and TRBJ2-7; a weak D match, TRBD2 (6 bases). This CDR3 is built from 14 residues. The V and J ends lost 0 bases and 6 bases respectively, with 12 bases between them. CDR1 is SGHTA, CDR2 FQGNSA, per germline. The CDR3 region is CASSLAGGRTEQYF. CDR3 nucleotides: TGTGCCAGCAGCTTAGCGGGGGGACGGACCGAGCAGTACTTC.

The rearrangement joins TRBV7-2 to TRBJ1-1; 10 nucleotides align to TRBD1. V shed 4 bases and J 3 bases; nucleotides not matched to a gene: 5. Germline V gene lookup returns CDR1 SGHTA and CDR2 FQGNSA. This CDR3 is built from 15 residues. The CDR3 DNA is TGTGCCAGCAGCTCGCCGGGACAGGGGTACACTGAAGCTTTCTTT. It is translated as CASSSPGQGYTEAFF.

The chain employs TRBV18 and TRBJ1-4; a possible D gene is TRBD1 (5 bases). CDR3 length equals 15 residues. Germline CDR1 KGHSH, CDR2 LQKENI. The V and J ends lost 1 base and 8 bases respectively, with 14 bases between them. CDR3 sequence reads: CASSPREGRGEKLFF. CDR3 coding DNA: TGTGCCAGCTCACCACGGGAGGGAAGGGGCGAAAAACTGTTTTTT.

The V gene is TRBV7-8, the J gene TRBJ1-1, with D unresolved. Germline loops: CDR1 SGHVS, CDR2 FQNEAQ. With 1 base removed from V and 1 base from J, the gap between germline ends came to 7 bases. The CDR3 covers 14 residues. The CDR3 bases are TGTGCCAGCAGCTTAGAAGGGAGGAACACTGAAGCTTTCTTT. Its protein product is CASSLEGRNTEAFF.